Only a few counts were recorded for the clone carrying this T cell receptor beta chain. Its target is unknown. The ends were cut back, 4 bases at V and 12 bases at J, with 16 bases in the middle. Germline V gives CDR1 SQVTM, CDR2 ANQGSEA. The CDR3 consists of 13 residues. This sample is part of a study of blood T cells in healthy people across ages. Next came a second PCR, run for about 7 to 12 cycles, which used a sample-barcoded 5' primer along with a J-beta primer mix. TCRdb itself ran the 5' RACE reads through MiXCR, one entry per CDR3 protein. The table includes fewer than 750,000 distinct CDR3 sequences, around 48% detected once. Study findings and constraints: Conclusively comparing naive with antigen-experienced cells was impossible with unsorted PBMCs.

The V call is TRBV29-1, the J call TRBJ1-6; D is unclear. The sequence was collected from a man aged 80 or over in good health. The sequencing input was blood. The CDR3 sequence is CSVVYGLEGPLHF. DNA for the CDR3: TGCAGCGTTGTGTACGGGCTTGAAGGACCCCTCCACTTT.